The entry below gives a single T cell receptor (beta chain) sequence along with its context. Its cognate antigen is unknown. This entry is derived from a study of CD8 T cells in ankylosing spondylitis. This CDR3 is 14 amino acids long. The V end lost 3 bases, the J end lost 4 bases, and 13 bases lay between the germline ends. Germline V CDR1 and CDR2: SNHLY, FYNNEI. Findings and caveats of the study: In synovial fluid and blood from reactive arthritis, some motif variants were previously reported. Disease-linked clones reportedly concentrated significantly in matched ankylosing spondylitis synovial fluid. Seemingly distinctive of ankylosing spondylitis blood was a TCR beta motif formed by eight highly homologous variants.

Making the TCR beta libraries involved quantitative 5'-RACE with molecular barcodes. TCRdb recomputed calls from the 5' RACE reads with MiXCR, one row per CDR3 protein. The sample carries about 840,000 distinct CDR3 sequences, roughly 12% recorded once. The chain recombines TRBV2 with TRBJ2-7; D is unclear. This sequence originates from a male donor with ankylosing spondylitis. The sample taken for sequencing was blood, either unsorted or a sorted T cell fraction (not recorded which). Written as DNA, the CDR3 is TGTGCCAGCAGTGAGGGGATAGCCCCTTACGAGCAGTACTTC. Amino acids: CASSEGIAPYEQYF.